This paragraph reports one T cell receptor beta chain. CDR3 size: 16 residues. The V gene's germline CDR1 is MNHNS and CDR2 SASEGT. Unmatched junction bases numbered 9, after V lost 1 base and J lost 4 bases. As processed by the authors: Reference gene primer amplification gave estimated nucleated cell counts. The repertoire was sequenced with immunoSEQ multiplex PCR; TCRdb's copy has only in-frame clones and lacks some. Clone size and the V and J calls come from that table; the DNA yielded D and trimming. This sample has a few hundred thousand clones, with more than 75% found just once. These data come from a study of blood T cell repertoires in COVID-19. As for the study in general: Material from acute and convalescent COVID-19 was sourced from the United States, Italy and Spain. The analysed material was cDNA or gDNA that came from T cells, B-cell-depleted T cells, or PBMCs.

Material for sequencing was PBMCs or T cells enriched from blood (not recorded which). This chain links TRBV6-1 with TRBJ1-1, with 7 bases lining up with TRBD1. This sequence was found in a young man with acute COVID-19. The CDR3 loop reads CASSEGVGGLVTEAFF. As DNA, the CDR3 is TGTGCCAGCAGTGAAGGGGTAGGGGGCCTCGTCACTGAAGCTTTCTTT.